This T cell receptor (beta chain) comes out of a study of blood T cell repertoires in COVID-19. For the study at large: Acute and convalescent COVID-19 specimens originated in the United States, Italy and Spain.

The germline V and J ends were trimmed by 8 bases and 5 bases, with 15 bases remaining between them. The CDR3 runs 13 residues. Original handling: From reference gene primer amplification, estimates of nucleated cell counts were derived. Produced via immunoSEQ multiplex PCR; TCRdb's table is partial and in-frame only. D and trimming come from the DNA, and the V and J calls and clone size come from that table. The sample has under 200,000 clones; around 80% are singletons. This clone was observed once. The origin of this receptor is a man between 65 and 80 years old with active or convalescent COVID-19. The sequencing sample was made of peripheral blood. The chain joins TRBV12-3 or TRBV12-4 to TRBJ2-5; D unresolved. The CDR3 DNA reads as TGTGCCAGCCTCATGGCGGCGCAGGAGACCCAGTACTTC. This encodes CASLMAAQETQYF.